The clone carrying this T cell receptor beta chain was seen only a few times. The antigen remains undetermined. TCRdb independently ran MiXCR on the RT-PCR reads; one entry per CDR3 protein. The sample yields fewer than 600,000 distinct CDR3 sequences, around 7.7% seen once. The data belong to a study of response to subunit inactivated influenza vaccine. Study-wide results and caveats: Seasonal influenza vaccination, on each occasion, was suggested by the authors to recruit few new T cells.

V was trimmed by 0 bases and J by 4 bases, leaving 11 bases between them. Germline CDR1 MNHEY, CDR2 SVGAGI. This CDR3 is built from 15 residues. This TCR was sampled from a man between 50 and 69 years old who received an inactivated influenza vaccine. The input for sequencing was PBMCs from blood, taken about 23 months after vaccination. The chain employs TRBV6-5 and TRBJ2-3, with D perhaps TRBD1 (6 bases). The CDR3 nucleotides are TGTGCCAGCAGTTACTCGATTCAGGGGCCAGATACGCAGTATTTT. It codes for CASSYSIQGPDTQYF.